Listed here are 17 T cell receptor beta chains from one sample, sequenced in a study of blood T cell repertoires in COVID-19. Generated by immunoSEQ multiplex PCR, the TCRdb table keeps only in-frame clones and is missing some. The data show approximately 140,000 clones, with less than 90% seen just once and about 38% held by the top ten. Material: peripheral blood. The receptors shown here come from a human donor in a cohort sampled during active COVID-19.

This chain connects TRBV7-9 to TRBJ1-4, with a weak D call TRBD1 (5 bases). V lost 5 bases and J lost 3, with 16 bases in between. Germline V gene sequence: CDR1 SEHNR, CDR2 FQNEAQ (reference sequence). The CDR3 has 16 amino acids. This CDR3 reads CASSPRDSRSNEKLFF. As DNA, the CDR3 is TGTGCCAGCAGCCCCCGGGACTCAAGGTCTAATGAAAAACTGTTTTTT. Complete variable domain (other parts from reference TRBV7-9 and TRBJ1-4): DTGVSQNPRHKITKRGQNVTFRCDPISEHNRLYWYRQTLGQGPEFLTYFQNEAQLEKSRLLSDRFSAERPKGSFSTLEIQRTEQGDSAMYLCASSPRDSRSNEKLFFGSGTQLSVL.

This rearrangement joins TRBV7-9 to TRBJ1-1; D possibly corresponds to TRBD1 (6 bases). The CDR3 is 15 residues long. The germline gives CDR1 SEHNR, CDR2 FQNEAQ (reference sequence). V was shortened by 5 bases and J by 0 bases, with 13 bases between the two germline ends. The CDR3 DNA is TGTGCCAGCAGCCCGAGACAGGCCGTGAACACTGAAGCTTTCTTT. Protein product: CASSPRQAVNTEAFF.

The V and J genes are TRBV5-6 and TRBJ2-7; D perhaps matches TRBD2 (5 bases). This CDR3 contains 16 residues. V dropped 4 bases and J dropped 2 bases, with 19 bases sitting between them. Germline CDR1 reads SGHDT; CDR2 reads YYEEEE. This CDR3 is CASSRPLTWETYEQYF. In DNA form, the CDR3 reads TGTGCCAGCAGCCGTCCTTTGACCTGGGAGACCTACGAGCAGTACTTC.

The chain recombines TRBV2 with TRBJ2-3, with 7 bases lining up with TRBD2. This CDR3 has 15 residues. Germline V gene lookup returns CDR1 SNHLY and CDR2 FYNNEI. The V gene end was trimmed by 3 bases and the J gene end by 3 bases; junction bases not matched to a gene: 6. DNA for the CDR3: TGTGCCAGCAGTGATGTGGCTAGCGGTACAGATACGCAGTATTTT. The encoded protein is CASSDVASGTDTQYF.

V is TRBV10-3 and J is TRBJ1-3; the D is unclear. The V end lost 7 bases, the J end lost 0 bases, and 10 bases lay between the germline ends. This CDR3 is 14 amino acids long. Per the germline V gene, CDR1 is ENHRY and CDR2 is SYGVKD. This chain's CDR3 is CAINVEVSGNTIYF. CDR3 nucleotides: TGTGCCATCAATGTGGAGGTCTCTGGAAACACCATATATTTT.

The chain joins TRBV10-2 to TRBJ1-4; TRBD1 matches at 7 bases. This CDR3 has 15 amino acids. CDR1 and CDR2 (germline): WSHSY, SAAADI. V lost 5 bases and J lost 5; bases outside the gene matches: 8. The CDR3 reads CASSNHQGVNEKLFF. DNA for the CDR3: TGCGCCAGCAGTAATCACCAGGGGGTCAATGAAAAACTGTTTTTT.

This CDR3 is CASSYQQGAGNTIYF. DNA for the CDR3: TGTGCCAGCAGTTACCAACAGGGGGCTGGAAACACCATATATTTT. V gene TRBV6-5 combines with J gene TRBJ1-3; TRBD1 matches at 8 bases. The CDR3 is made up of 15 amino acids. V shed 2 bases and J 2 bases; nucleotides not matched to a gene: 2. Germline CDR1 and CDR2: MNHEY and SVGAGI.

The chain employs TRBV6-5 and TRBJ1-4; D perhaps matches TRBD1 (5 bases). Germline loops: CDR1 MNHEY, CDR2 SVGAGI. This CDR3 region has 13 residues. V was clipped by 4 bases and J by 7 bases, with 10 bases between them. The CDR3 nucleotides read TGTGCCAGCAGTTCTAGGGGTGGTGAAAAACTGTTTTTT. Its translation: CASSSRGGEKLFF.

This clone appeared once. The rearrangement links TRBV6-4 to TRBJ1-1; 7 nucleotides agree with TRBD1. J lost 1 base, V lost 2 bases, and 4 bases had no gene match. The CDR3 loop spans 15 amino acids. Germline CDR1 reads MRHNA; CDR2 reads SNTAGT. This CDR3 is CASSDPGQKNTEAFF. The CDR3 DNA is TGTGCCAGCAGTGACCCGGGACAGAAGAACACTGAAGCTTTCTTT.

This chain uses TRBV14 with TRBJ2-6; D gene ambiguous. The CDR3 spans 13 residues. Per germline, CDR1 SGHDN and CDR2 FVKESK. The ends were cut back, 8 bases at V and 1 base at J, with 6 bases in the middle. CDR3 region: CASVLSGANVLTF. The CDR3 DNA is TGTGCCAGCGTTCTTTCTGGGGCCAACGTCCTGACTTTC.

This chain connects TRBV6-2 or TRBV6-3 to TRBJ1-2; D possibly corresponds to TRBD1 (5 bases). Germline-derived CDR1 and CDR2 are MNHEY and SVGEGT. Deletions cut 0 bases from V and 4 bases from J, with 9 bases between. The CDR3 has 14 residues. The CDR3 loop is CASSYSRQSYGYTF. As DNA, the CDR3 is TGTGCCAGCAGTTACTCGAGACAGAGCTATGGCTACACCTTC.

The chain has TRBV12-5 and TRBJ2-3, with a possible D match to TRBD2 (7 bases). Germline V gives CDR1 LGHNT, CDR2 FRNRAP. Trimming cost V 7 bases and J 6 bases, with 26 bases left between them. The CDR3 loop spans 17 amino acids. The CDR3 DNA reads TGTGCTAGTGAAAAGGGGGGGGACCCAAAGTCGGCGGATACGCAGTATTTT. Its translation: CASEKGGDPKSADTQYF. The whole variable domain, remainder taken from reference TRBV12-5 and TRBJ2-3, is DARVTQTPRHKVTEMGQEVTMRCQPILGHNTVFWYRQTMMQGLELLAYFRNRAPLDDSGMPKDRFSAEMPDATLATLKIQPSEPRDSAVYFCASEKGGDPKSADTQYFGPGTRLTVL.

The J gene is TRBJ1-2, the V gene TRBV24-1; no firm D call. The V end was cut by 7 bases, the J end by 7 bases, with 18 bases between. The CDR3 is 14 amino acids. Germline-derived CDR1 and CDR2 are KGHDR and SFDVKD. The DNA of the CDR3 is TGTGCCACCAGCAAAGGACGGGATTCGAGTGGCTACACCTTC. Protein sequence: CATSKGRDSSGYTF.

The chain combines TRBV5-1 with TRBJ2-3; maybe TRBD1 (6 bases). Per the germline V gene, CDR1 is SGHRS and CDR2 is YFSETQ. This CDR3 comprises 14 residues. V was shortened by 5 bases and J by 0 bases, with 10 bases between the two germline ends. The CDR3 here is CASRGTYSTDTQYF. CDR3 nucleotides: TGCGCCAGCAGGGGGACATATAGCACAGATACGCAGTATTTT.

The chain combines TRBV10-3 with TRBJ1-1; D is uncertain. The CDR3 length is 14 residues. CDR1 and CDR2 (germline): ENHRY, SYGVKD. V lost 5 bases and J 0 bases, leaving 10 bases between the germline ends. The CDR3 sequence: CAISLGVVNTEAFF. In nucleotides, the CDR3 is TGTGCCATCAGTCTCGGGGTGGTGAACACTGAAGCTTTCTTT.

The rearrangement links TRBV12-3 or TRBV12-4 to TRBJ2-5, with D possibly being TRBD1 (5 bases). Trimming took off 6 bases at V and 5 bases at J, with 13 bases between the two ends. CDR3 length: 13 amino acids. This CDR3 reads CASSIRETETQYF. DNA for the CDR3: TGTGCCAGCAGCATCAGGGAAACGGAGACCCAGTACTTC.

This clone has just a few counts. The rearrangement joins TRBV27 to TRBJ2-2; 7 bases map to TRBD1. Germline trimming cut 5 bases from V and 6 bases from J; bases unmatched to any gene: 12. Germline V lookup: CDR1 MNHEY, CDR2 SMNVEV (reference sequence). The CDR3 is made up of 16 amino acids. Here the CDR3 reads CASSHFGAGGAGELFF. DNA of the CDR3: TGTGCCAGCAGTCACTTTGGGGCAGGGGGTGCCGGGGAGCTGTTTTTT.